This T cell receptor (beta chain) emerged from a study of PD-1 blockade in classical Hodgkin lymphoma. Study observations and caveats: Newly diagnosed patients were said to have less baseline TCR diversity than healthy donors did.

About this clone: Its antigen is as yet unknown.

The V gene's germline CDR1 is DFQATT and CDR2 SNEGSKA (reference sequence). The CDR3 extends over 10 amino acids. The V end was cut by 3 bases, the J end by 8 bases, with 7 bases between. Time point defined: newly diagnosed, previously untreated cHL patient sample. CD8+ T cells were isolated from thawed PBMCs by magnetic negative selection. This table comes from immunoSEQ multiplex PCR, and its TCRdb copy is limited to in-frame clones, with some not included. This sample has thousands of clones, with about nine tenths found just once. The receptor comes from a human donor with classical Hodgkin lymphoma. The V call is TRBV20-1, the J call TRBJ1-1; D may be TRBD1 (6 bases). Sequencing was carried out using CD8+ T cells from blood. CDR3 in amino acids: CSASRGEAFF. CDR3 sequence (DNA): TGCAGTGCTAGCAGGGGCGAAGCTTTCTTT.